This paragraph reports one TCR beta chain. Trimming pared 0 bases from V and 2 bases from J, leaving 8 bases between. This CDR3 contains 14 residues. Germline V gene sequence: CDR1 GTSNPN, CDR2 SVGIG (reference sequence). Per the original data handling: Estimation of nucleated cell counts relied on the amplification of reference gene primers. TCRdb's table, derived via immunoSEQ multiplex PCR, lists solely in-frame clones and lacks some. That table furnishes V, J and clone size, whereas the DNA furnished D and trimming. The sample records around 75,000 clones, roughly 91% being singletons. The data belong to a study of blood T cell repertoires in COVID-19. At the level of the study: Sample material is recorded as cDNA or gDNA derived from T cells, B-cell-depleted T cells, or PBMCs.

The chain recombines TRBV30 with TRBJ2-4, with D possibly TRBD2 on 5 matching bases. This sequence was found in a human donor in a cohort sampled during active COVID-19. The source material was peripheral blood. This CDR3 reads CAWSVSGSKNIQYF. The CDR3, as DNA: TGTGCCTGGAGTGTATCGGGGTCCAAAAACATTCAGTACTTC.